These 32 T cell receptor beta chains originate from one sample sequenced in a study of early T cells in non-severe SARS-CoV-2 infection. TCRdb processed the 5' RACE reads anew with MiXCR; each CDR3 protein has one entry. The sample yields tens of thousands of distinct CDR3 sequences, under 7% seen once. Sequencing was performed on whole blood, taken at baseline. These receptors came from an adult who was a healthcare worker with PCR-confirmed SARS-CoV-2 infection or an uninfected control (not recorded which).

This clonotype has a count of ten or more. The rearrangement links TRBV19 to TRBJ2-1, with TRBD1 as a possible D gene (6 bases). CDR3 length equals 15 residues. Germline values: CDR1 LNHDA, CDR2 SQIVND (reference sequence). The V and J ends lost 4 bases and 3 bases respectively, with 13 bases between them. CDR3 in amino acids: CASSTGASGYNEQFF. DNA of the CDR3: TGTGCCAGTAGTACAGGGGCCTCCGGCTACAATGAGCAGTTCTTC.

The chain links TRBV6-2 or TRBV6-3 to TRBJ2-7; the match to TRBD2 covers 10 bases. The V gene's germline CDR1 is MNHEY and CDR2 SVGEGT. This CDR3 spans 16 amino acids. The V segment lost 5 bases and the J segment 2 bases; nucleotides outside the gene matches: 9. CDR3 coding DNA: TGTGCCAGCAGTAGATTAGCGGGAGGCCGGCCCTACGAGCAGTACTTC. This gives the protein CASSRLAGGRPYEQYF.

This clonotype was detected only a few times. This chain connects TRBV6-6 to TRBJ1-2; 7 bases fit TRBD1. CDR1 and CDR2 from the germline V gene are MNHNY and SVGAGI (reference sequence). Germline trimming cut 5 bases from V and 4 bases from J; bases unmatched to any gene: 7. This CDR3 contains 14 residues. CDR3 region: CASSRSEGAYGYTF. CDR3 in DNA: TGTGCCAGCAGTCGCTCTGAGGGGGCCTATGGCTACACCTTC.

V gene TRBV6-2 or TRBV6-3 combines with J gene TRBJ2-5; 7 bases agree with TRBD2. After removal of 5 bases from V and 3 bases from J, the junction contained 3 bases not matched to a gene. Germline V gene lookup returns CDR1 MNHEY and CDR2 SVGEGT. The CDR3 has 13 residues. DNA of the CDR3: TGTGCCAGCAGTCCCGGGAGGAAAGAGACCCAGTACTTC. Translated: CASSPGRKETQYF.

The chain carries TRBV12-3 or TRBV12-4 and TRBJ2-3; D gene unclear. There are 16 residues in the CDR3. Trimming pared 5 bases from V and 5 bases from J, leaving 20 bases between. CDR3 DNA sequence: TGTGCCAGCAGTCCAAGTTGGGTCACCGAGTTAGATACGCAGTATTTT. It codes for CASSPSWVTELDTQYF.

Worth noting for this clonotype: At one of its ends the junction is not consistent with the germline gene, which may arise from a read error. The CDR3 protein is CSVWDNEQFF. Written as DNA, the CDR3 is TGCAGCGTCTGGGACAACGAGCAGTTCTTC. The gene calls are TRBV29-1 and TRBJ2-1; TRBD1 is a possible D gene (6 bases). The V gene's germline CDR1 is SQVTM and CDR2 ANQGSEA. The CDR3 covers 10 residues.

With regard to this clonotype: The germline gene is not matched at one end of the junction; a read error may be the cause. V is TRBV28 and J is TRBJ2-5; D remains unclear. The CDR3 has 12 residues. Germline V gene data show CDR1 as MDHEN and CDR2 as SYDVKM. CDR3 in DNA: TGTGTCAGCAGTCCCCAACCCCGGACCCAGTACTTC. As protein: CVSSPQPRTQYF.

At least ten counts were recorded for this clonotype. This chain connects TRBV12-3 or TRBV12-4 to TRBJ2-2; no definite D call. The CDR3 is made up of 13 amino acids. V was shortened by 6 bases and J by 5 bases, with 10 bases between the two germline ends. CDR3 sequence (DNA): TGTGCCAGCAGGCGCCAGGAGACCGGGGAGCTGTTTTTT. Translated, it gives CASRRQETGELFF.

This clonotype was recorded at least ten times. The rearrangement joins TRBV2 to TRBJ1-2; D is unclear. This CDR3 has 12 residues. Trimming shortened V by 4 bases and J by 3 bases, and 6 bases separated the two germline ends. Germline V gene sequence: CDR1 SNHLY, CDR2 FYNNEI. CDR3 DNA: TGTGCCAGCAGTGCCGGGGACTATGGCTACACCTTC. This codes for CASSAGDYGYTF. The variable domain in full, with the rest retrieved from reference TRBV2 and TRBJ1-2, is EPEVTQTPSHQVTQMGQEVILRCVPISNHLYFYWYRQILGQKVEFLVSFYNNEISEKSEIFDDQFSVERPDGSNFTLKIRSTKLEDSAMYFCASSAGDYGYTFGSGTRLTVV.

V usage is TRBV6-5 and J usage is TRBJ2-7; D is perhaps TRBD1 (6 bases). Germline values: CDR1 MNHEY, CDR2 SVGAGI. V was shortened by 5 bases and J by 0 bases, with 14 bases between the two germline ends. This CDR3 contains 15 residues. The CDR3 coding sequence is TGTGCCAGCAGTCCTACAGGGCTTAGCTCCTACGAGCAGTACTTC. It encodes CASSPTGLSSYEQYF.

This clonotype has at least ten counts. The rearrangement links TRBV7-9 to TRBJ1-1; 7 bases align to TRBD1. The CDR3 spans 11 residues. V lost 3 bases, J lost 8 bases, and 0 bases stayed unmatched. From germline, CDR1 is SEHNR and CDR2 FQNEAQ (reference sequence). The CDR3 bases are TGTGCCAGCAGCTTGGACAGGGAAGCTTTCTTT. Translated, it gives CASSLDREAFF.

There are a few counts of this clonotype. V is TRBV5-5 and J is TRBJ2-3, with D possibly TRBD1 on 7 matching bases. This CDR3 is built from 15 residues. CDR1 SGHKS and CDR2 YYEKEE come from the germline V gene (reference sequence). Trimming cost V 1 base and J 3 bases, with 12 bases left between them. CDR3 bases: TGTGCCAGCAGCTTGCTACAGGGGAGGACAGATACGCAGTATTTT. Its protein product is CASSLLQGRTDTQYF.

This clonotype was recorded many times. The chain recombines TRBV6-1 with TRBJ1-1; D remains unclear. V lost 4 bases and J 4 bases, leaving 10 bases between the germline ends. CDR3 size: 13 residues. The germline V gene encodes CDR1 MNHNS and CDR2 SASEGT. The CDR3: CASSGNWGTEAFF. The CDR3 DNA reads as TGTGCCAGCAGTGGTAACTGGGGCACTGAAGCTTTCTTT.

This clonotype was picked up many times. One end of the junction is discordant with germline, which a read error may explain. The chain joins TRBV6-1 to TRBJ2-6, with a possible D match to TRBD1 (6 bases). This CDR3 spans 16 amino acids. Germline V gene sequence: CDR1 MNHNS, CDR2 SASEGT. This CDR3 reads CASGEGGVSGANVLTF. CDR3 coding DNA: TGTGCCAGCGGTGAAGGGGGAGTCTCTGGGGCCAACGTCCTGACTTTC.

The gene calls are TRBV7-2 and TRBJ1-6; TRBD1 might be the D (5 bases). From germline, CDR1 is SGHTA and CDR2 FQGNSA. The CDR3 totals 16 residues. Trimming shortened V by 5 bases and J by 9 bases, and 20 bases separated the two germline ends. For the CDR3, the DNA is TGTGCCAGCAGCCCTCGCAGCGGGACCGTCTCTTCACCCCTCCACTTT. Its translation: CASSPRSGTVSSPLHF.

The CDR3 nucleotides read TGTGCCAGCAGGGTTGCGAACACCGGGGAGCTGTTTTTT. It codes for CASRVANTGELFF. The chain is built from TRBV6-5 and TRBJ2-2; D unresolved. This CDR3 region has 13 residues. Trimming left V 6 bases short and J 0 bases short, with 5 bases between. In germline, CDR1 is MNHEY, CDR2 SVGAGI.

The genes are TRBV5-7 and TRBJ1-4, with 7 positions matching TRBD1. TRBV5-7 is an open reading frame whose function is uncertain. The CDR3 runs to 15 residues. V dropped 4 bases and J dropped 0; count of bases not matched to a gene: 3. CDR3 nucleotides: TGTGCCAGCAGCCCGGGACAGCCAACTAATGAAAAACTGTTTTTT. The encoded protein is CASSPGQPTNEKLFF.

This clonotype was recorded many times. This chain uses TRBV27 with TRBJ1-4; D gene uncertain. V shed 8 bases and J shed 4 bases, with 11 bases lying between them. The CDR3 has 13 amino acids. Germline V gives CDR1 MNHEY, CDR2 SMNVEV (reference sequence). The CDR3 here is CASGGRSNEKLFF. In DNA form, the CDR3 reads TGTGCCAGCGGTGGACGGAGTAATGAAAAACTGTTTTTT. The complete variable domain, with remaining parts taken from reference TRBV27 and TRBJ1-4, reads EAQVTQNPRYLITVTGKKLTVTCSQNMNHEYMSWYRQDPGLGLRQIYYSMNVEVTDKGDVPEGYKVSRKEKRNFPLILESPSPNQTSLYFCASGGRSNEKLFFGSGTQLSVL.

This clonotype occurred many times. The chain employs TRBV3-1 and TRBJ2-5, with D perhaps given as TRBD1 or TRBD2 (5 bases each). With 0 bases removed from V and 7 bases from J, the gap between germline ends came to 15 bases. In germline, CDR1 is LGHDT, CDR2 YNNKEL (reference sequence). This CDR3 spans 15 amino acids. CDR3 sequence (DNA): TGTGCCAGCAGCCAAGATCGAGGGACCCCCCTGACCCAGTACTTC. This encodes CASSQDRGTPLTQYF.

V usage is TRBV6-2 or TRBV6-3 and J usage is TRBJ2-5; 7 bases are a match to TRBD1. V lost 6 bases and J lost 9; bases outside the gene matches: 13. This CDR3 contains 14 residues. Germline CDR1 MNHEY, CDR2 SVGEGT. CDR3 in DNA: TGTGCCAGCAGCCCTCCGGGACAGTCAAGGGCCCAGTACTTC. This codes for CASSPPGQSRAQYF.

This clonotype was counted a few times. The chain combines TRBV5-1 with TRBJ1-4, with a possible D match to TRBD1 (5 bases). The CDR3 covers 14 residues. Trimming removed 3 bases from V and 9 bases from J, with 15 bases in between. In germline, CDR1 is SGHRS, CDR2 YFSETQ. In nucleotides, the CDR3 is TGCGCCAGCAGCTCCGGAGGGGTTGGGAAAAAACTGTTTTTT. Encoded protein: CASSSGGVGKKLFF.

This clonotype is classed as medium-sized. The chain links TRBV5-1 to TRBJ1-5, with D hard to call. In germline, CDR1 is SGHRS, CDR2 YFSETQ. The CDR3 contains 14 residues. V lost 0 bases to trimming and J lost 2 bases, with 6 bases between them. The CDR3 reads CASSLDGGNQPQHF. CDR3 sequence (DNA): TGCGCCAGCAGCTTGGATGGGGGCAATCAGCCCCAGCATTTT.

This clonotype turned up a few times. The genes are TRBV5-1 and TRBJ2-7; 9 nucleotides agree with TRBD1. The V gene's germline CDR1 is SGHRS and CDR2 YFSETQ. After removal of 4 bases from V and 5 bases from J, the junction contained 7 bases not matched to a gene. CDR3 length: 14 residues. CDR3 loop: CASSPDRGYHEQYF. CDR3 sequence (DNA): TGCGCCAGCAGCCCCGACAGGGGGTACCACGAGCAGTACTTC.

In its sample, this clonotype was seen many times. The V and J genes are TRBV15 and TRBJ2-5; no reliable D call. The CDR3 sequence is 14 residues long. The germline V gene encodes CDR1 LNHNV and CDR2 YYDKDF (reference sequence). Trimming took off 5 bases at V and 5 bases at J, with 15 bases between the two ends. The CDR3 DNA reads as TGTGCCACCAGCCTACCTGGGCCTTCCGAGACCCAGTACTTC. It encodes CATSLPGPSETQYF.

The chain couples TRBV27 to TRBJ2-3; maybe TRBD1 (6 bases). This CDR3 region has 13 residues. V lost 7 bases, J lost 5 bases, and 13 bases lay in between. Germline lookup yields CDR1 MNHEY and CDR2 SMNVEV (reference sequence). CDR3 loop: CASTYRDLDTQYF. The CDR3 DNA sequence: TGTGCCAGCACCTACAGGGACCTAGATACGCAGTATTTT.

The table lists this clonotype with many counts. The V call is TRBV24-1, the J call TRBJ1-5; D is unclear. Trimming took off 9 bases at V and 1 base at J, with 12 bases between the two ends. The CDR3 consists of 14 residues. CDR1 KGHDR and CDR2 SFDVKD come from the germline V gene. For the CDR3, the DNA is TGTGCCACCGGGGATGTGGGGAGCAATCAGCCCCAGCATTTT. Its protein product is CATGDVGSNQPQHF.

The rearrangement joins TRBV27 to TRBJ2-5; D is undetermined. V shed 2 bases and J shed 5 bases, with 9 bases lying between them. CDR1 MNHEY and CDR2 SMNVEV come from the germline V gene (reference sequence). The CDR3 loop spans 13 amino acids. CDR3 nucleotide sequence: TGTGCCAGCAGTTTAGGGCCCCAGGAGACCCAGTACTTC. Amino acids: CASSLGPQETQYF.

This clonotype appeared many times. J is TRBJ1-5 and V is TRBV7-8; D gene ambiguous. This CDR3 comprises 15 residues. V was trimmed by 5 bases and J by 0 bases, leaving 11 bases between them. Germline CDR1 is SGHVS and CDR2 is FQNEAQ. CDR3 DNA: TGTGCCAGCAGCCCCCTTCGGGGTAGCAATCAGCCCCAGCATTTT. It specifies CASSPLRGSNQPQHF.

CDR3 nucleotides: TGTGCCAGCAGAAATACCGGGACAGGGTTGTACGAGCAGTACTTC. Translating gives CASRNTGTGLYEQYF. The chain has TRBV28 and TRBJ2-7, with TRBD1 matching 9 bases. The germline gives CDR1 MDHEN, CDR2 SYDVKM. CDR3 size: 15 residues. Trimming took 6 bases from V and 4 from J; bases not matched to a gene: 10. Drawing the rest from reference TRBV28 and TRBJ2-7, the complete variable domain is DVKVTQSSRYLVKRTGEKVFLECVQDMDHENMFWYRQDPGLGLRLIYFSYDVKMKEKGDIPEGYSVSREKKERFSLILESASTNQTSMYLCASRNTGTGLYEQYFGPGTRLTVT.

This clonotype showed up just a few times. The CDR3 spells CASSLFAGGTKNIQYF. CDR3 in DNA: TGTGCCAGCAGCTTATTCGCCGGTGGGACCAAAAACATTCAGTACTTC. The rearrangement joins TRBV7-8 to TRBJ2-4; D remains ambiguous. The CDR3 consists of 16 residues. CDR1 and CDR2 from the germline V gene are SGHVS and FQNEAQ. V was trimmed by 2 bases and J by 2 bases, leaving 13 bases between them.

There are many counts of this clonotype. The V and J genes are TRBV14 and TRBJ1-1; D not certain. CDR1 is SGHDN, CDR2 FVKESK, per germline. The germline V and J ends were trimmed by 1 base and 10 bases, with 7 bases remaining between them. The CDR3 runs to 11 residues. Written as DNA, the CDR3 is TGTGCCAGCAGCCAAGGGCGGGGAGCTTTCTTT. The encoded protein is CASSQGRGAFF.

The chain has TRBV18 and TRBJ2-2; TRBD2 matches at 10 bases. The length of the CDR3 is 17 residues. Germline V gives CDR1 KGHSH, CDR2 LQKENI. V lost 3 bases, J lost 0 bases, and 4 bases stayed unmatched. The CDR3 spells CASSPASGSPNTGELFF. The CDR3 DNA reads TGTGCCAGCTCACCGGCTAGCGGGAGCCCGAACACCGGGGAGCTGTTTTTT.